This section outlines one TCR beta chain sequence together with its context. As originally analysed: Quantification of nucleated cells was approximated via reference gene primer amplification. Profiled with immunoSEQ multiplex PCR; TCRdb holds only in-frame clones, not every one. Clone size and the V and J calls come from that table; the DNA yielded D and trimming. This sample has 100,000 or so clones, with approximately 93% found just once. The sample originates from a study of blood T cell repertoires in COVID-19. Study as a whole: Samples representing acute and convalescent COVID-19 were sourced from the United States, Italy and Spain. Sample material is recorded as cDNA or gDNA derived from T cells, B-cell-depleted T cells, or PBMCs.

CDR3 size: 12 residues. The germline V gene has CDR1 MNHEY and CDR2 SVGAGI. V was pared by 4 bases and J by 8 bases, with 11 bases between. The clonotype originates from a man aged 55 to 69 with acute or convalescent COVID-19. The V and J genes are TRBV6-5 and TRBJ1-2; D unclear. The specimen sequenced was peripheral blood. CDR3 sequence: CASSSGVGGYTF. In nucleotides, the CDR3 is TGTGCCAGCAGTTCCGGGGTGGGCGGCTACACCTTC.